This note documents a single T cell receptor beta chain sequence. The antigen is unknown. The data derive from a study of T cells in Graves' hyperthyroidism and ophthalmopathy. Study findings and constraints: Ophthalmopathy was told apart from stable hyperthyroidism by a 13 V-J model.

Amplified TCR beta CDR3 regions came from RNA transcripts. TCR CDR3 regions were first amplified by RT-PCR with HTBI primers. TCRdb recomputed calls from the multiplex PCR reads with MiXCR, one row per CDR3 protein. The data contain around 350,000 distinct CDR3 sequences, over 15% of them singletons. From germline, CDR1 is KGHDR and CDR2 SFDVKD. Trimming took 5 bases from V and 5 from J; bases not matched to a gene: 3. The CDR3 covers 13 residues. The clonotype comes from a woman aged 18-29 years with Graves' hyperthyroidism. This chain links TRBV24-1 with TRBJ2-5; 8 bases match TRBD1. The sample consisted of blood. DNA for the CDR3: TGTGCCACCAGTGGACAGGGGACGGAGACCCAGTACTTC. Amino acid sequence: CATSGQGTETQYF.